The sample holds one count of the clone carrying this T cell receptor beta chain. Recruited during active infection, patients (from Seattle) were subsequently followed longitudinally. The record originates from a study of blood T cell repertoires in COVID-19. For the study at large: T cells, B-cell-depleted T cells, or PBMCs provided the cDNA or gDNA that served as material.

Original processing notes: Amplifying reference gene primers gave estimates of nucleated cell counts. Libraries were prepared by immunoSEQ multiplex PCR; TCRdb keeps only in-frame clonotypes and omits some of them. V, J and clone size derive from that table, while D and trimming were established from the DNA sequence. The sample carries about 170,000 clones, 70% to 90% recorded once. The receptor comes from a man aged 60 to 69 with COVID-19, enrolled during active disease. Sequenced material: peripheral blood.

The CDR3 DNA sequence: TGTGCCAGCAGTTTATCCGACCGGGTGCCCGGAGGGAAACTGTTTTTT. It yields the protein CASSLSDRVPGGKLFF. The chain joins TRBV27 to TRBJ1-4; D gene uncertain. Germline CDR1 is MNHEY and CDR2 is SMNVEV (reference sequence). V lost 0 bases and J lost 11, with 19 bases in between. The CDR3 has 16 amino acids.